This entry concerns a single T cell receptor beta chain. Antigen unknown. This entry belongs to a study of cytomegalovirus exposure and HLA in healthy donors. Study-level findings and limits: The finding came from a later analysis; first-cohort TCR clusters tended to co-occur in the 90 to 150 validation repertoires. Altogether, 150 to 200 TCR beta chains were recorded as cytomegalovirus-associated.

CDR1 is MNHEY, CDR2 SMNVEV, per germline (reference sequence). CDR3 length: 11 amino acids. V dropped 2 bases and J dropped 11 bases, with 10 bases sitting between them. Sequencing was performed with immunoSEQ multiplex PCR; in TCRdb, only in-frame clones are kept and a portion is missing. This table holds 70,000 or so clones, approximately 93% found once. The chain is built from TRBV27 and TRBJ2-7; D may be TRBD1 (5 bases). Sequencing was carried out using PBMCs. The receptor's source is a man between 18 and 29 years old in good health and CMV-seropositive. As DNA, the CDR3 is TGTGCCAGCAGTTTAGGGGCACTCAAGTACTTC. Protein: CASSLGALKYF.